The next 7 T cell receptor beta chains were all read from a single sample in a study of shared clonotypes between healthy human individuals. CD45RO-negative cells were positively selected for CCR7, leaving out terminally differentiated effector memory CD45RA+ cells. Method: immunoSEQ multiplex PCR; TCRdb's copy keeps in-frame clones and lacks some. The sample lists roughly 2.1 million clones; roughly 91% were seen once. The sample was naive CD8+ T cells from PBMCs. The receptors come from a man younger than 35 in good health. Some clones in this sample may be carry-over from other donors' samples.

About this clone: A read error may account for a junction end that differs from germline. The V and J genes are TRBV6-4 and TRBJ2-7; unclear D gene. CDR1 and CDR2 (germline): MRHNA, SNTAGT. The CDR3 contains 16 residues. The CDR3 DNA is TGTGCCAGCAGTTACTCGTGGACCCCAGAGTCCTACGAGCAGTACTTC. It specifies CASSYSWTPESYEQYF.

This chain joins TRBV2 and TRBJ2-5; possibly TRBD2 for D (6 bases). Germline V gene sequence: CDR1 SNHLY, CDR2 FYNNEI. V shed 2 bases and J shed 5 bases, with 12 bases lying between them. The CDR3 is 14 amino acids. CDR3 loop: CASSEPASDETQYF. The CDR3 nucleotides are TGTGCCAGCAGTGAACCGGCTAGCGACGAGACCCAGTACTTC.

The J gene is TRBJ2-7, the V gene TRBV7-9; D may be TRBD1 (8 bases). Trimming removed 6 bases at V and 7 bases at J, with 22 bases between. The germline gives CDR1 SEHNR, CDR2 FQNEAQ (reference sequence). This CDR3 is 15 amino acids long. The CDR3 DNA is TGTGCCAGCAGTTCTACAGGGGGGGTACCGCGGGAGCAGTACTTC. This translates into CASSSTGGVPREQYF.

The V and J genes are TRBV5-1 and TRBJ1-4; D may be TRBD1 (6 bases). Trimming left V 0 bases short and J 0 bases short, with 15 bases between. CDR3 length: 18 residues. CDR1 is SGHRS and CDR2 is YFSETQ in the germline V gene. The CDR3 region is CASSLVGGQVSTNEKLFF. For the CDR3, the DNA is TGCGCCAGCAGCTTGGTGGGGGGGCAGGTTTCAACTAATGAAAAACTGTTTTTT. Full variable domain (missing parts from reference TRBV5-1 and TRBJ1-4): KAGVTQTPRYLIKTRGQQVTLSCSPISGHRSVSWYQQTPGQGLQFLFEYFSETQRNKGNFPGRFSGRQFSNSRSEMNVSTLELGDSALYLCASSLVGGQVSTNEKLFFGSGTQLSVL.

CDR3 sequence reads: CASSASVAGGPGTGELFF. As DNA, the CDR3 is TGTGCCAGCAGTGCCTCGGTAGCGGGAGGGCCTGGCACCGGGGAGCTGTTTTTT. The rearrangement links TRBV6-1 to TRBJ2-2; TRBD2 matches at 11 bases. This CDR3 spans 18 amino acids. Germline loops: CDR1 MNHNS, CDR2 SASEGT. Trimming cost V 4 bases and J 4 bases; bases outside gene matches: 11.

The chain links TRBV5-5 to TRBJ2-7; 9 bases align to TRBD1. Germline V gene lookup returns CDR1 SGHKS and CDR2 YYEKEE (reference sequence). The CDR3 extends over 13 amino acids. With V trimmed by 5 bases and J by 5 bases, 5 bases remained unmatched. Written as DNA, the CDR3 is TGTGCCAGCAGAGGGACAGGGATGAACGAGCAGTACTTC. Its protein is CASRGTGMNEQYF. The variable domain in full, with the rest retrieved from reference TRBV5-5 and TRBJ2-7, is DAGVTQSPTHLIKTRGQQVTLRCSPISGHKSVSWYQQVLGQGPQFIFQYYEKEERGRGNFPDRFSARQFPNYSSELNVNALLLGDSALYLCASRGTGMNEQYFGPGTRLTVT.

J is TRBJ2-7 and V is TRBV18, with a possible D match to TRBD1 (5 bases). The CDR3 is 16 residues long. Germline V CDR1 and CDR2: KGHSH, LQKENI. V was trimmed by 0 bases and J by 5 bases, leaving 17 bases between them. This CDR3 reads CASSPPEGESPDEQYF. Written as DNA, the CDR3 is TGTGCCAGCTCACCACCGGAAGGGGAAAGTCCGGACGAGCAGTACTTC.